Relative to its sample, the clone carrying this T cell receptor (beta chain) is medium-sized. Its antigen is still unknown. This record belongs to a study of liver allograft versus peripheral blood T cells. Study information: A comparison was made between T cell receptor repertoires in transplanted livers and those in recipients' peripheral blood.

MiXCR, run by TCRdb on the reads, gives a single entry per CDR3 protein. The table records about 7,000 distinct CDR3 sequences, roughly 17% of them present only once. Trimming pared 2 bases from V and 7 bases from J, leaving 9 bases between. The CDR3 sequence is 13 residues long. Germline CDR1 is MNHNY and CDR2 is SVGAGI (reference sequence). Findings of the study overall: Intragraft T cell receptor repertoires of liver allografts were reported to differ from peripheral blood repertoires.

This chain connects TRBV6-6 to TRBJ1-5; D not certain. This TCR derives from a human patient who had a liver transplant. Some T cells may be transferred from the graft donor. The DNA of the CDR3 is TGTGCCAGCAGTTACCGAGTCGGGCAGCCCCAGCATTTT. Its protein is CASSYRVGQPQHF.